Below are 30 T cell receptor beta chains sequenced from a single sample in a study of breast tumors, draining lymph nodes, adjacent tissues. The lymph nodes were axillary draining lymph nodes from breast cancer patients. From the multiplex PCR reads, TCRdb called clonotypes with MiXCR, one entry per CDR3 protein. This sample has 100,000 to 150,000 distinct CDR3 sequences, with 20% to 25% found just once. Sequencing used axillary lymph node tissue. The receptor source for this set is a female donor with breast cancer. Some clones in this sample may be carry-over from other donors' samples.

At least ten counts were recorded for this clonotype. The chain employs TRBV7-7 and TRBJ2-3; TRBD2 agrees at 9 bases. With 3 bases clipped from V and 1 base from J, the junction kept 5 bases outside the gene matches. The germline V gene encodes CDR1 SSHAT and CDR2 FNYEAQ (reference sequence). CDR3 length: 16 residues. The CDR3 reads CASSLTLAGGTDTQYF. CDR3 nucleotide sequence: TGTGCCAGCAGCTTGACCTTAGCGGGGGGCACAGATACGCAGTATTTT.

Comment on this clonotype: One end of the junction fails to match germline, which may point to a read error. The chain carries TRBV11-2 and TRBJ2-2; 7 nucleotides line up with TRBD2. CDR1 is SGHAT, CDR2 FQNNGV, per germline. The CDR3 covers 15 residues. The CDR3 DNA follows: TGTGCCAGCAGCGGGAACAGCGGGAATGGTGGGGAGCTGCTTTTT. Amino acid sequence: CASSGNSGNGGELLF.

This clonotype has ten or more counts. V is TRBV5-1 and J is TRBJ2-7, with D unclear. V lost 1 base to trimming and J lost 8 bases, with 13 bases between them. This CDR3 has 13 amino acids. Germline lookup yields CDR1 SGHRS and CDR2 YFSETQ. CDR3 bases: TGCGCCAGCAGCTTGCACACGAGAGGTCAGCAGTACTTC. It specifies CASSLHTRGQQYF.

At least ten counts were recorded for this clonotype. The rearrangement joins TRBV24-1 to TRBJ2-3; D is ambiguous. Germline lookup yields CDR1 KGHDR and CDR2 SFDVKD. This CDR3 contains 13 residues. Deletions cut 3 bases from V and 6 bases from J, with 9 bases between. The CDR3 nucleotides read TGTGCCACCAGTGATCCTCCCGTGGATACGCAGTATTTT. This codes for CATSDPPVDTQYF.

As to this clonotype: The conserved phenylalanine or tryptophan normally closing the CDR3 is absent here, so this likely arose from a read error. This chain connects TRBV4-2 to TRBJ2-7; D gene unclear. From germline, CDR1 is LGHNA and CDR2 YNFKEQ. This CDR3 has 14 residues. The CDR3 spells CANSQERKSYEQYI. As DNA, the CDR3 is TGTGCCAACAGCCAAGAGAGGAAGTCCTACGAGCAGTACATC.

The chain couples TRBV5-8 to TRBJ1-1; D unresolved. The ends were cut back, 0 bases at V and 2 bases at J, with 8 bases in the middle. This CDR3 has 14 residues. The germline V gene has CDR1 SGHTS and CDR2 YDEGEE. The DNA of the CDR3 is TGTGCCAGCAGCTTGGCCGGCACTAACACTGAAGCTTTCTTT. Protein sequence: CASSLAGTNTEAFF. Filled out from reference TRBV5-8 and TRBJ1-1, the complete variable domain reads EAGVTQSPTHLIKTRGQQATLRCSPISGHTSVYWYQQALGLGLQFLLWYDEGEERNRGNFPPRFSGRQFPNYSSELNVNALELEDSALYLCASSLAGTNTEAFFGQGTRLTVV.

Details on this clonotype: This sequence may be a read error, since a much larger clone differs from it by one base. The rearrangement joins TRBV27 to TRBJ2-1, with 10 bases lining up with TRBD2. The CDR3 totals 15 residues. V lost 5 bases, J lost 5 bases, and 6 bases stayed unmatched. The germline V gene encodes CDR1 MNHEY and CDR2 SMNVEV (reference sequence). The CDR3 spells CASSRRTSGNNEQFF. The CDR3 DNA is TGTGCCAGCAGTCGTAGGACTAGCGGAAACAATGAGCAGTTCTTC.

This clonotype was observed a single time. Given a much more abundant clone one base away, this may be a read error. The chain recombines TRBV5-1 with TRBJ2-2, with 8 bases matching TRBD1. Looked up from germline, CDR1 is SGHRS and CDR2 is YFSETQ. The length of the CDR3 is 13 residues. With V trimmed by 4 bases and J by 6 bases, 2 bases remained unmatched. Written as DNA, the CDR3 is TGCGCCAGCAGCGACAGGGGATCCGGGGAGCTGTTTTTT. Translated: CASSDRGSGELFF.

This clonotype was seen many times. The CDR3 DNA follows: TGCGCCAGCAGCTTATTAATGGGGACCGCGAACACCGGGGAGCTGTTTTTT. Translated, it gives CASSLLMGTANTGELFF. The rearrangement links TRBV5-1 to TRBJ2-2; D is perhaps TRBD1 or TRBD2 (5 bases each). V lost 2 bases to trimming and J lost 0 bases, with 14 bases between them. The germline gives CDR1 SGHRS, CDR2 YFSETQ. The CDR3 extends over 17 amino acids.

The table lists this clonotype with many counts. V usage is TRBV19 and J usage is TRBJ1-5; D is unclear. Germline CDR1 and CDR2: LNHDA and SQIVND (reference sequence). This CDR3 contains 10 residues. V lost 7 bases, J lost 5 bases, and 3 bases lay in between. The CDR3 nucleotides read TGTGCCAGTAACTATCAGCCCCAGCATTTT. This codes for CASNYQPQHF.

In this sample, this clonotype turned up many times. The chain carries TRBV20-1 and TRBJ1-3, with TRBD1 matching 8 bases. The V and J ends lost 5 bases and 4 bases, in that order; junction bases with no gene match: 1. This CDR3 is built from 12 residues. The germline CDR1 and CDR2 sequences are DFQATT and SNEGSKA (reference sequence). The CDR3 nucleotides are TGCAGTGCTCAGGGGGCGGGAAACACCATATATTTT. This encodes CSAQGAGNTIYF.

For this clonotype: This sequence may be a read error, since a much larger clone differs from it by one base. The V and J genes are TRBV6-1 and TRBJ2-1; TRBD2 aligns across 11 bases. The germline gives CDR1 MNHNS, CDR2 SASEGT. The CDR3 is made up of 17 amino acids. V trimming: 6 bases; J trimming: 2 bases; junction bases outside the gene matches: 9. This CDR3 is CASRQTSGKGPYNEQFF. The CDR3 coding sequence is TGTGCCAGCAGGCAGACTAGCGGGAAAGGTCCCTACAATGAGCAGTTCTTC.

This clonotype has more than one count but fewer than ten. V usage is TRBV14 and J usage is TRBJ2-1; 16 positions match TRBD2. The V and J ends lost 6 bases and 9 bases, in that order; junction bases with no gene match: 8. Germline CDR1 SGHDN, CDR2 FVKESK. The CDR3 is 16 amino acids. The CDR3: CASSSAGLAGGVEQFF. CDR3 bases: TGTGCCAGCAGTTCGGCGGGACTAGCGGGAGGGGTTGAGCAGTTCTTC. Variable domain in full (rest from reference TRBV14 and TRBJ2-1): EAGVTQFPSHSVIEKGQTVTLRCDPISGHDNLYWYRRVMGKEIKFLLHFVKESKQDESGMPNNRFLAERTGGTYSTLKVQPAELEDSGVYFCASSSAGLAGGVEQFFGPGTRLTVL.

This clonotype was recorded at least ten times. V is TRBV19 and J is TRBJ2-5; TRBD2 aligns across 7 bases. This CDR3 contains 15 residues. The junction had 7 bases not matched to a gene; V was cut back by 2 bases and J by 4 bases. Germline loops: CDR1 LNHDA, CDR2 SQIVND (reference sequence). The CDR3 protein is CASSILAGVRETQYF. Here the CDR3 DNA reads TGTGCCAGTAGTATACTGGCGGGAGTCCGAGAGACCCAGTACTTC.

V usage is TRBV3-1 and J usage is TRBJ2-2, with D perhaps given as TRBD1 or TRBD2 (6 bases each). Germline-derived CDR1 and CDR2 are LGHDT and YNNKEL (reference sequence). The V gene lost 4 bases and the J gene lost 9 bases, with 18 bases spanning the gap. The CDR3 consists of 15 residues. For the CDR3, the DNA is TGTGCCAGCAGCCCACAATTAGGGGGAGGAAGGGAGCTGTTTTTT. Its translation: CASSPQLGGGRELFF.

The CDR3 here is CASRMNTEAFF. The CDR3 nucleotides read TGTGCCAGCAGGATGAACACTGAAGCTTTCTTT. This rearrangement joins TRBV28 to TRBJ1-1, with D unclear. The germline CDR1 and CDR2 sequences are MDHEN and SYDVKM. The V end was cut by 6 bases, the J end by 0 bases, with 2 bases between. This CDR3 region has 11 residues. Based on the CDR3 plus reference TRBV28 and TRBJ1-1, the full variable domain is DVKVTQSSRYLVKRTGEKVFLECVQDMDHENMFWYRQDPGLGLRLIYFSYDVKMKEKGDIPEGYSVSREKKERFSLILESASTNQTSMYLCASRMNTEAFFGQGTRLTVV.

In its sample, this clonotype was seen many times. This sequence joins TRBV5-1 and TRBJ1-5, with D unresolved. Trimming removed 0 bases from V and 4 bases from J, with 5 bases in between. The CDR3 covers 13 residues. CDR1 SGHRS and CDR2 YFSETQ come from the germline V gene. CDR3 sequence (DNA): TGCGCCAGCAGCTTGGGGGAAAATCAGCCCCAGCATTTT. This codes for CASSLGENQPQHF. The full variable domain, rest sourced from reference TRBV5-1 and TRBJ1-5, is KAGVTQTPRYLIKTRGQQVTLSCSPISGHRSVSWYQQTPGQGLQFLFEYFSETQRNKGNFPGRFSGRQFSNSRSEMNVSTLELGDSALYLCASSLGENQPQHFGDGTRLSIL.

This clonotype appeared many times. The V and J genes are TRBV12-3 or TRBV12-4 and TRBJ2-5, with TRBD2 identical over 10 bases. V lost 9 bases and J lost 4; bases outside the gene matches: 5. The CDR3 totals 13 residues. CDR3 in amino acids: CASRTSGRETQYF. The CDR3 DNA reads as TGTGCCAGTAGGACTAGCGGCCGAGAGACCCAGTACTTC.

Ten or more counts support this clonotype. The junction differs from germline at one of its ends, possibly a read error. V gene TRBV7-2 combines with J gene TRBJ2-1; D assignment may be TRBD1 or TRBD2 (5 bases each). The CDR3 runs to 15 residues. Germline loops: CDR1 SGHTA, CDR2 FQGNSA. The DNA for the CDR3 is TGTGCTAGCAGCTTAGATGGGGGTCTGGGCAATGAGCAGTTCTTC. Translating it yields CASSLDGGLGNEQFF.

As regards this clonotype: A much larger clone is a single base away; this may be a read error. The conserved closing phenylalanine or tryptophan is absent in this CDR3, likely reflecting a read error. The J gene is TRBJ2-1, the V gene TRBV6-4; TRBD2 matches at 8 bases. This CDR3 has 16 amino acids. V dropped 7 bases and J dropped 7; count of bases not matched to a gene: 15. Looked up from germline, CDR1 is MRHNA and CDR2 is SNTAGT. DNA of the CDR3: TGTGCCAGCAATCGGTGGGGCGGGAGGCGGGGAAATGAGCAGTTCCTC. It is translated as CASNRWGGRRGNEQFL.

This clonotype was observed many times. The V and J genes are TRBV28 and TRBJ1-4; D is unresolved. V lost 2 bases and J 8 bases, leaving 12 bases between the germline ends. The germline V gene encodes CDR1 MDHEN and CDR2 SYDVKM. The CDR3 length is 14 residues. DNA of the CDR3: TGTGCCAGCAGTTTAAGCTGGGTCGAGGAAAAACTGTTTTTT. Translation gives CASSLSWVEEKLFF.

This clonotype was counted a few times. This rearrangement joins TRBV19 to TRBJ1-1, with 7 bases matching TRBD1. CDR1 is LNHDA, CDR2 SQIVND, per germline (reference sequence). The CDR3 contains 13 residues. The V gene end was trimmed by 6 bases and the J gene end by 5 bases; junction bases not matched to a gene: 6. CDR3 nucleotide sequence: TGTGCCAGTAGGACAGGGACGTTTACTGAAGCTTTCTTT. Its protein is CASRTGTFTEAFF.

In this sample, this clonotype turned up many times. The V and J genes are TRBV3-1 and TRBJ2-2, with a possible D match to TRBD1 (5 bases). V dropped 1 base and J dropped 5 bases, with 11 bases sitting between them. Germline V CDR1 and CDR2: LGHDT, YNNKEL (reference sequence). This CDR3 region has 15 residues. The CDR3 bases are TGTGCCAGCAGCCAAGTCGCAGGGCGAACCGGGGAGCTGTTTTTT. It yields the protein CASSQVAGRTGELFF.

This clonotype was counted at least ten times. This sequence joins TRBV5-8 and TRBJ1-2; D is perhaps TRBD1 (6 bases). Germline CDR1 is SGHTS and CDR2 is YDEGEE. Trimming took 0 bases from V and 8 from J, leaving 17 bases between them. This CDR3 contains 15 residues. Here the CDR3 reads CASSLGRSTQGGYTF. The CDR3, as DNA: TGTGCCAGCAGCTTGGGGCGGTCCACACAGGGCGGCTACACCTTC.

The rearrangement uses TRBV28 and TRBJ2-5; D may be TRBD2 (7 bases). This CDR3 spans 15 amino acids. V was cut by 4 bases and J by 7 bases, with 19 bases left in between. Germline V gives CDR1 MDHEN, CDR2 SYDVKM. In DNA form, the CDR3 reads TGTGCCAGCAGTTCACCCGACGCGGGGGCTCGGACCCAGTACTTC. Translating it yields CASSSPDAGARTQYF.

On this clonotype: This could be a read error, since a much larger clone is one nucleotide away. The genes are TRBV6-5 and TRBJ1-4; D unresolved. V dropped 0 bases and J dropped 4 bases, with 15 bases sitting between them. Germline CDR1 and CDR2: MNHEY and SVGAGI. This CDR3 has 17 amino acids. The CDR3 DNA reads TGTGCCAGCAGTTACTCGAGACGGGGAAGCCGTAATGAAAAACTGTTTTTT. It is translated as CASSYSRRGSRNEKLFF.

This clonotype was seen ten or more times. V is TRBV5-1 and J is TRBJ2-7; D call uncertain. Germline lookup yields CDR1 SGHRS and CDR2 YFSETQ. Trimming took off 0 bases at V and 5 bases at J, with 9 bases between the two ends. The CDR3 length is 13 residues. The CDR3 DNA is TGCGCCAGCAGCTTGGTTGTGGGGAACGAGCAGTACTTC. Translation: CASSLVVGNEQYF.

Remarks on this clonotype: The conserved final phenylalanine or tryptophan is absent from the CDR3, which likely points to a read error. The CDR3 protein is CASRSDPPHGNQPQHC. The CDR3 nucleotides are TGTGCCAGCCGGTCTGACCCACCCCATGGGAATCAGCCCCAGCATTGT. The genes are TRBV28 and TRBJ1-5, with D unclear. Trimming shortened V by 8 bases and J by 4 bases, and 21 bases separated the two germline ends. The CDR3 runs 16 residues. Germline CDR1 MDHEN, CDR2 SYDVKM.

This clonotype was detected many times. This CDR3 is CASSPRHDTDTQYF. The CDR3 DNA reads TGTGCCAGCAGTCCCAGACACGACACAGATACGCAGTATTTT. The chain employs TRBV6-2 or TRBV6-3 and TRBJ2-3, with D uncertain. V shed 5 bases and J shed 2 bases, with 11 bases lying between them. The CDR3 extends over 14 amino acids. CDR1 is MNHEY, CDR2 SVGEGT, per germline.

This clonotype has at least ten counts. The chain combines TRBV30 with TRBJ2-3, with D possibly being TRBD1 (6 bases). Germline V gene sequence: CDR1 GTSNPN, CDR2 SVGIG (reference sequence). The germline V and J ends were trimmed by 2 bases and 1 base, with 10 bases remaining between them. This CDR3 has 14 amino acids. The CDR3 DNA follows: TGTGCCTGGAGTAGCAGGGGCGGCACAGATACGCAGTATTTT. Its translation is CAWSSRGGTDTQYF.